A selection of T cell receptor beta chains follows, all from one sample in a study of neurological immune-mediated disorders. TCRdb redid the calling of the 5' RACE reads with MiXCR, one entry per CDR3 protein. Here the sample spans 65,000 to 90,000 distinct CDR3 sequences, less than 5.5% being singletons. The specimen sequenced was PBMCs. Receptor source: a woman in her 30s with multiple sclerosis. The CDR3 runs from the conserved cysteine through the conserved F or W. D genes are given only for firm matches. Part of the rows lack a size; the others show once, few, many or a class for expanded clones.

v_call	clone_size	j_call	d_call	cdr3_nt	cdr3_aa
TRBV10-3	many	TRBJ2-3	TRBD2	TGTGCCATCAGTGCACGGCGGGGGGGCACAGATACGCAGTATTTT	CAISARRGGTDTQYF
TRBV18	.	TRBJ2-3	.	TGTGCCAGCTCACCAGAGGGGCTGGGCACAGATACGCAGTATTTT	CASSPEGLGTDTQYF
TRBV5-5	many	TRBJ2-1	TRBD1	TGTGCCAGCAGCGGGCCGGGACAGAGCTCCTACAATGAGCAGTTCTTC	CASSGPGQSSYNEQFF
TRBV20-1	.	TRBJ2-5	TRBD2	TGCAGTGCCTCGAAGTTCGCGGGAGGGCTAGAGACCCAGTACTTC	CSASKFAGGLETQYF
TRBV27	many	TRBJ1-2	TRBD1	TGTGCCAGTCATATGGGGCAGGGGGCGGGTGGCTACACCTTC	CASHMGQGAGGYTF
TRBV12-3/TRBV12-4	many	TRBJ2-7	TRBD1	TGTGCCAGCAGTACGACAGGGGCCGAGCAGTACTTC	CASSTTGAEQYF
TRBV5-5	many	TRBJ2-1	.	TGTGCCAGCAGCGAAGTGATCGGGGGCGCCTACAATGAGCAGTTCTTC	CASSEVIGGAYNEQFF
TRBV5-6	many	TRBJ2-7	.	TGTGCCAGCAGCACCGAGGGGGGCTCCTACGAGCAGTACTTC	CASSTEGGSYEQYF
TRBV5-1	.	TRBJ1-2	.	TGCGCCAGCAGCTTACAGGGCCAAGCTAACTATGGCTACACCTTC	CASSLQGQANYGYTF
TRBV24-1	many	TRBJ2-5	TRBD1	TGTGCCACCAGTGATTCCGGGACAGGGGGAGAGACCCAGTACTTC	CATSDSGTGGETQYF
TRBV15	many	TRBJ2-1	.	TGTGCCACCAGCAGAGGTGGAGGGAAAGTATGGGAGCAGTTCTTC	CATSRGGGKVWEQFF
TRBV5-1	few	TRBJ2-1	.	TGCGCCAGCAGCTTTCACGATGAGCAGTTCTTC	CASSFHDEQFF
TRBV5-1	many	TRBJ2-5	.	TGCGCCAGCAGCCGTGGAGGGGAGACCCAGTACTTC	CASSRGGETQYF
TRBV20-1	.	TRBJ2-5	.	TGCAGTGCTAGAGTCCCAGGGGGGACGTCGGAGACCCAGTACTTC	CSARVPGGTSETQYF
TRBV20-1	many	TRBJ1-4	.	TGCAGTGCTAGTCATGGTGAAAAACTGTTTTTT	CSASHGEKLFF
TRBV5-1	.	TRBJ1-2	.	TGCGCCAGCAAATACAGGATTCAGGCCGGAGCGGGCTACACCTTC	CASKYRIQAGAGYTF
TRBV5-1	many	TRBJ1-1	.	TGCGCCAGCAGCTTGGCCCCACTGGACGGGAAAATGAACACTGAAGCTTTCTTT	CASSLAPLDGKMNTEAFF
TRBV10-3	many	TRBJ2-5	TRBD2	TGTGCATCTAGAGCGGGGGCGCAGGAGTTCCGAGAGACCCAGTACTTC	CASRAGAQEFRETQYF
TRBV5-1	many	TRBJ1-5	TRBD1	TGCGCCAGCAGTTCCGGGACAGGACTTAATCAGCCCCAGCATTTT	CASSSGTGLNQPQHF
TRBV15	.	TRBJ2-7	.	TGTGCCACCAGCACCCGGACGGGGAACTACGAGCAGTACTTC	CATSTRTGNYEQYF
TRBV20-1	many	TRBJ2-1	TRBD2	TGCAGTGCTAGAGATCTAGCGGGCAATGAGCAGTTCTTC	CSARDLAGNEQFF
TRBV20-1	many	TRBJ2-7	TRBD1	TGCAGTGCTAGGGACAGGGTCTACGCCAACGAGCAGTACTTC	CSARDRVYANEQYF
TRBV9	many	TRBJ1-2	TRBD1	TGTGCCAGCAGCGTAGTAGCTTTGGGACAGTTCAATGGCTACACCTTC	CASSVVALGQFNGYTF
TRBV3-1	many	TRBJ2-5	TRBD2	TGTGCCAGCAGCCAACGGCTAGCGGCTACCTCATCAGAGACCCAGTACTTC	CASSQRLAATSSETQYF
TRBV5-1	many	TRBJ2-2	TRBD2	TGCGCCAGCAGCTTGCACCGCGGGACTAGCGGGACCGGGGAGCTGTTTTTT	CASSLHRGTSGTGELFF
TRBV3-1	many	TRBJ1-2	TRBD1	TGTGCCAGCAGCCAACAGACAGGGATCCGAAACTATGGCTACACCTTC	CASSQQTGIRNYGYTF
TRBV12-3/TRBV12-4	few	TRBJ2-3	.	TGTGCCAGCAGGTGGGGGGGCCGCACAGATACGCAGTATTTT	CASRWGGRTDTQYF
TRBV28	many	TRBJ2-6	.	TGTGCCAGCAGCGCTTCGGAAGGGGCCGAGCCTTCTGGGGCCAACGTCCTGACTTTC	CASSASEGAEPSGANVLTF
TRBV6-5	many	TRBJ1-1	.	TGTGCCAGCAGTTCCACCGGGACACTCAACACTGAAGCTTTCTTT	CASSSTGTLNTEAFF
TRBV6-6	many	TRBJ1-5	.	TGTGCCAGCAGTTATGAGACGGCCCAGGGCGGACCCCAGCATTTT	CASSYETAQGGPQHF
TRBV18	many	TRBJ1-2	.	TGTGCCAGCTCCCAGGGCGGAATAAGCTATGGCTACACCTTC	CASSQGGISYGYTF
TRBV20-1	many	TRBJ2-3	.	TGCAGTGCTGAGAAACAGGACCCCCTCACAGATACGCAGTATTTT	CSAEKQDPLTDTQYF
TRBV12-3/TRBV12-4	many	TRBJ1-3	.	TGTGCCAGCTGGGGACGGCTGAACACCATATATTTT	CASWGRLNTIYF
TRBV20-1	.	TRBJ2-2	TRBD2	TGCAGTGCCGAACCAGCGGGAGGGCCCCGAGGGGAGCTGTTTTTT	CSAEPAGGPRGELFF
TRBV29-1	many	TRBJ1-4	TRBD1	TGCAGCGTCCTGGACAGGGGGGATGAAAAACTGTTTTTT	CSVLDRGDEKLFF
TRBV28	many	TRBJ1-1	TRBD1	TGTGCCAGTCTAGGGGGCGACACTGAAGCTTTCTTT	CASLGGDTEAFF
TRBV27	many	TRBJ1-5	.	TGTGCCAGCAGTTTCTACGGTATCAATCAGCCCCAGCATTTT	CASSFYGINQPQHF
TRBV6-5	many	TRBJ2-1	.	TGTGCCAGCAGTCCAGACTCCCCCTCCTACAATGAGCAGTTCTTC	CASSPDSPSYNEQFF
TRBV6-5	many	TRBJ2-1	.	TGTGCCAGCAGTGGACGACGGAAAATGAAGCAGTTCTTC	CASSGRRKMKQFF
TRBV12-3/TRBV12-4	many	TRBJ2-5	.	TGTGCCAGCAGCCCGGTGGGTCAAGAGACCCAGTACTTC	CASSPVGQETQYF
TRBV20-1	.	TRBJ2-1	TRBD2	TGCAGTGCTAGAGGACTAGCAGTAGAGCAGTTCTTC	CSARGLAVEQFF
TRBV5-1	many	TRBJ2-6	.	TGCGCCAGCAGGGAACAGGGCTCTGGGGCCAACGTCCTGACTTTC	CASREQGSGANVLTF
TRBV15	many	TRBJ2-1	TRBD2	TGTGCCACCAGACTAGCGGGAGGAGGGGGGACCTACAATGAGCAGTTCTTC	CATRLAGGGGTYNEQFF